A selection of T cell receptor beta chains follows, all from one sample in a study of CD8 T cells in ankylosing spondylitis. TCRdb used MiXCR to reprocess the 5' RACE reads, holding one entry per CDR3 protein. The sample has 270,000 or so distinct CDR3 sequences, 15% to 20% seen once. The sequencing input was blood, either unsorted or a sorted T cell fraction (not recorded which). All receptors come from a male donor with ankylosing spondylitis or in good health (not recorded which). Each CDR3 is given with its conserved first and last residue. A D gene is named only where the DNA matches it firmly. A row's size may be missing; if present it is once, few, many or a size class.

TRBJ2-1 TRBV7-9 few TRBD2 CASSLVAGVEQFF TGTGCCAGCAGCTTAGTTGCGGGAGTTGAGCAGTTCTTC
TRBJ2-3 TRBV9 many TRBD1 CASSVGGGRTDTQYF TGTGCCAGCAGCGTAGGAGGGGGCCGGACAGATACGCAGTATTTT
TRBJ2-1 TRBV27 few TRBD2 CASGPGLAVNLGSNEQFF TGTGCCAGCGGCCCGGGACTAGCGGTCAATCTGGGAAGCAATGAGCAGTTCTTC
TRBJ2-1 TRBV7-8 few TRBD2 CASSLFERGSYNEQFF TGTGCCAGCAGCCTCTTTGAGCGGGGGAGCTACAATGAGCAGTTCTTC
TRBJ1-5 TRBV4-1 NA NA CASSQDPTSEAGSQPQHF TGCGCCAGCAGCCAAGATCCGACGTCCGAGGCAGGGAGTCAGCCCCAGCATTTT
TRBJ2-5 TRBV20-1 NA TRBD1 CSASGQGGETQYF TGCAGTGCGTCGGGACAGGGGGGAGAGACCCAGTACTTC
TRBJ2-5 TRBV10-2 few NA CASSQIKVEVIETQYF TGCGCCAGCAGCCAAATTAAAGTAGAAGTTATCGAGACCCAGTACTTC
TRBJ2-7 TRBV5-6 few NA CASSLTDSPLYEQYF TGTGCCAGCAGCTTGACAGACTCTCCCCTCTACGAGCAGTACTTC
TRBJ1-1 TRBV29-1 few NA CSVRTAGEAFF TGCAGCGTCCGGACAGCGGGTGAAGCTTTCTTT
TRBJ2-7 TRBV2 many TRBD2 CASSGAGESYEQYF TGTGCCAGCAGTGGGGCGGGGGAGTCCTACGAGCAGTACTTC
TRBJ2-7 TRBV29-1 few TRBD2 CSVEGEAGVYREQYF TGCAGCGTTGAAGGGGAAGCGGGAGTGTACCGCGAGCAGTACTTC